The entry below gives a single T cell receptor beta chain sequence along with its context. This entry is derived from a study of beta chain features in type 1 diabetes. TCRB transcripts that were expressed got sequenced, as all of the isolated RNA had been reverse transcribed. Only in-frame clones appear in the TCRdb table, and some are missing; sequencing was by immunoSEQ multiplex PCR. The table has around 13,000 clones, 35% to 55% seen once. The CDR3 totals 14 residues. The J segment lost 1 base and the V segment lost 5 bases, leaving 2 bases of the junction unmatched. In germline, CDR1 is MNHEY, CDR2 SVGAGI.

The sequencing input was stem cell memory CD4+ T cells from blood. The receptor was derived from a man aged 18-30 years in good health. The genes are TRBV6-5 and TRBJ2-1; 7 bases agree with TRBD1. In nucleotides, the CDR3 is TGTGCCAGCAGTCCGGACAGGTCCTACAATGAGCAGTTCTTC. Translated, it gives CASSPDRSYNEQFF.